This T cell receptor (beta chain) derives from a study of shared clonotypes between healthy human individuals. Study-level background: The study drew on two women and a few men aged 18 to 49 as donors. CD4 naive and memory got three plates each, CD8 naive two, CD8 memory one.

CD45RO-negative, CCR7-selected cells formed the naive CD8 fraction, which excluded terminally differentiated effector memory CD45RA+ cells. Donors were healthy HIV-negative adults without recently reported acute infections or vaccinations. Study-level findings and limits: Non-shared clonotypes were found to have lower generation probabilities than the clonotypes that were shared by all four of the sorted-subset donors.

Produced via immunoSEQ multiplex PCR; TCRdb's table is partial and in-frame only. The repertoire consists of about 1,900,000 clones, with about 95% occurring once and the leading ten covering 1.2%. CDR3 size: 13 residues. Comment on this clone: Antigen specificity is unknown.

J is TRBJ1-1 and V is TRBV21-1; TRBD1, the D gene given by the table, was not confirmed from the DNA. TRBV21-1 corresponds to a pseudogene. Sample: naive CD8+ T cells sorted from blood. The clonotype comes from a man in his late teens or twenties in good health. CDR3 bases: TGTGCCAGCACCGGGACAGGGTGGACTGAAGCTTTCTTT. Protein product: CASTGTGWTEAFF.